This entry lists 32 T cell receptor beta chains sequenced from one sample in a study of blood T cell repertoires in COVID-19. TCRdb's copy holds only in-frame clones and misses some; the assay was immunoSEQ multiplex PCR. The repertoire includes about 26,000 clones, over 70% of them detected once, and about 50% sits in the top ten. Specimen: peripheral blood. The receptor source for this set is a man aged 50-59 years with active or convalescent COVID-19.

This clone was recorded once. The chain combines TRBV5-1 with TRBJ1-4; D uncertain. Germline CDR1 SGHRS, CDR2 YFSETQ. This CDR3 spans 14 amino acids. The V gene lost 5 bases and the J gene lost 2 bases, with 10 bases spanning the gap. DNA of the CDR3: TGCGCCAGCAGTCCGGGAGGCACTAATGAAAAACTGTTTTTT. Translating it yields CASSPGGTNEKLFF.

This chain connects TRBV6-6 to TRBJ2-1; 8 positions agree with TRBD1. Per germline, CDR1 MNHNY and CDR2 SVGAGI (reference sequence). Trimming took 0 bases from V and 7 from J; bases not matched to a gene: 5. The CDR3 length is 15 residues. CDR3: CASSYSRTGWNEQFF. The CDR3 nucleotides are TGTGCCAGCAGTTACTCCAGGACAGGGTGGAATGAGCAGTTCTTC.

The gene calls are TRBV28 and TRBJ2-1, with D maybe TRBD2 (6 bases). Deletions cut 6 bases from V and 0 bases from J, with 12 bases between. CDR1 is MDHEN and CDR2 is SYDVKM in the germline V gene. This CDR3 spans 15 amino acids. CDR3 nucleotides: TGTGCCAGCAGCCGTAGCGGAAGCTCCTACAATGAGCAGTTCTTC. Translating gives CASSRSGSSYNEQFF.

The chain couples TRBV5-1 to TRBJ2-6; TRBD1 matches at 8 bases. Germline V gene data show CDR1 as SGHRS and CDR2 as YFSETQ. CDR3 length: 16 amino acids. After removal of 6 bases from V and 1 base from J, the junction contained 6 bases not matched to a gene. CDR3 DNA: TGCGCCAGCACGACAGGGGCGGCTTCTGGGGCCAACGTCCTGACTTTC. It is translated as CASTTGAASGANVLTF.

This chain links TRBV14 with TRBJ2-1; tentative D call: TRBD1 (5 bases). Germline lookup yields CDR1 SGHDN and CDR2 FVKESK. CDR3 length: 12 residues. Trimming took off 4 bases at V and 6 bases at J, with 7 bases between the two ends. The DNA of the CDR3 is TGTGCCAGCAGCCCTCAGGGCAATGAGCAGTTCTTC. Translation: CASSPQGNEQFF. The entire variable domain, with the rest obtained from reference TRBV14 and TRBJ2-1, is as follows: EAGVTQFPSHSVIEKGQTVTLRCDPISGHDNLYWYRRVMGKEIKFLLHFVKESKQDESGMPNNRFLAERTGGTYSTLKVQPAELEDSGVYFCASSPQGNEQFFGPGTRLTVL.

V and J are TRBV2 and TRBJ1-1; a weak D match, TRBD1 (6 bases). CDR1 SNHLY and CDR2 FYNNEI come from the germline V gene. This CDR3 contains 11 residues. With 8 bases removed from V and 7 bases from J, the gap between germline ends came to 11 bases. CDR3 nucleotides: TGTGCCAGCGCGAGACAGGATGAAGCTTTCTTT. Its protein product is CASARQDEAFF.

This chain links TRBV25-1 with TRBJ2-3; D possibly corresponds to TRBD1 (5 bases). CDR3 length equals 15 residues. Trimming left V 2 bases short and J 6 bases short, with 15 bases between. From germline, CDR1 is MGHDK and CDR2 SYGVNS. CDR3 bases: TGTGCCAGCAGTGAACCTGGCCAGGGCCCCGATACGCAGTATTTT. Its protein product is CASSEPGQGPDTQYF.

V is TRBV10-1 and J is TRBJ2-5; possibly TRBD2 for D (5 bases). There are 14 residues in the CDR3. Germline CDR1 and CDR2: WNHNN and SYGVQD (reference sequence). Trimming cost V 0 bases and J 6 bases, with 11 bases left between them. The CDR3 DNA follows: TGCGCCAGCAGTGAGTCAAAAGCGGTTCAGACCCAGTACTTC. Amino acids: CASSESKAVQTQYF.

The chain links TRBV12-3 or TRBV12-4 to TRBJ1-1; TRBD1 matches at 8 bases. This CDR3 contains 12 residues. V trimming: 6 bases; J trimming: 7 bases; junction bases outside the gene matches: 4. The CDR3 DNA reads TGTGCCAGCAGCCCCGGACAGGGTGAAGCTTTCTTT. Protein: CASSPGQGEAFF.

In DNA, the CDR3 is TGCGCCAGCAGCTTCGGGACAGGGGATGAAAAACTGTTTTTT. It encodes CASSFGTGDEKLFF. The J gene is TRBJ1-4, the V gene TRBV5-1; TRBD1 aligns across 10 bases. J was trimmed by 6 bases and V by 2 bases; bases with no gene match: 1. From germline, CDR1 is SGHRS and CDR2 YFSETQ. CDR3 length: 14 residues.

The CDR3 coding sequence is TGTGCCAGCAGTGGACTAGCGGGAGAGGATGTTGAGACCCAGTACTTC. Translation: CASSGLAGEDVETQYF. The J gene is TRBJ2-5, the V gene TRBV6-6; 13 nucleotides agree with TRBD2. This CDR3 comprises 16 residues. Germline V gives CDR1 MNHNY, CDR2 SVGAGI (reference sequence). With 5 bases clipped from V and 5 bases from J, the junction kept 8 bases outside the gene matches.

The rearrangement joins TRBV28 to TRBJ1-6; the D gene is possibly TRBD1 (5 bases). Germline values: CDR1 MDHEN, CDR2 SYDVKM. There are 16 residues in the CDR3. V was pared by 7 bases and J by 7 bases, with 20 bases between. CDR3: CASTLGPGKGNSPLHF. The CDR3 bases are TGTGCCAGCACCCTCGGGCCAGGGAAAGGGAATTCACCCCTCCACTTT.

This chain uses TRBV29-1 with TRBJ2-5, with D possibly TRBD2 on 6 matching bases. CDR1 is SQVTM, CDR2 ANQGSEA, per germline. V was shortened by 3 bases and J by 9 bases, with 17 bases between the two germline ends. This CDR3 spans 13 amino acids. CDR3 protein: CSVDYSIGEAQYF. In DNA form, the CDR3 reads TGCAGCGTTGATTATTCAATAGGGGAGGCCCAGTACTTC.

This chain connects TRBV24-1 to TRBJ2-5, with 9 positions matching TRBD2. This CDR3 contains 15 residues. The germline CDR1 and CDR2 sequences are KGHDR and SFDVKD. V was pared by 5 bases and J by 4 bases, with 7 bases of the junction left unmatched. CDR3 loop: CATSGSSGMSETQYF. CDR3 sequence (DNA): TGTGCCACCAGTGGCTCTAGCGGGATGTCAGAGACCCAGTACTTC.

The rearrangement joins TRBV27 to TRBJ2-7, with a possible D match to TRBD2 (5 bases). This CDR3 region has 14 residues. Per germline, CDR1 MNHEY and CDR2 SMNVEV (reference sequence). V dropped 3 bases and J dropped 3 bases, with 12 bases sitting between them. This CDR3 reads CASSFGGEGYEQYF. CDR3 sequence (DNA): TGTGCCAGCAGTTTTGGAGGTGAGGGCTACGAGCAGTACTTC.

The chain is built from TRBV3-1 (or the pseudogene TRBV3-2) and TRBJ1-6, with unresolved D. The ends were cut back, 4 bases at V and 5 bases at J, with 9 bases in the middle. Germline-derived CDR1 and CDR2 are LGHDT and YNNKEL (reference sequence). CDR3 length: 14 residues. CDR3: CASSPTVDNSPLHF. The DNA of the CDR3 is TGTGCCAGCAGCCCCACGGTGGATAATTCACCCCTCCACTTT.

This chain links TRBV7-8 with TRBJ2-1, with 8 bases aligning to TRBD2. The J segment lost 7 bases and the V segment lost 4 bases, leaving 9 bases of the junction unmatched. The CDR3 contains 15 residues. Per germline, CDR1 SGHVS and CDR2 FQNEAQ. Here the CDR3 DNA reads TGTGCCAGCAGCTCAACGGGAGGGCCATTGAATGAGCAGTTCTTC. The encoded protein is CASSSTGGPLNEQFF.

The V call is TRBV18, the J call TRBJ2-3, with D tentatively TRBD2 (5 bases). V lost 6 bases to trimming and J lost 6 bases, with 16 bases between them. From germline, CDR1 is KGHSH and CDR2 LQKENI. The CDR3 contains 14 residues. CDR3 coding DNA: TGTGCCAGCTCCCCCGGACTGGCTCCCGATACGCAGTATTTT. Protein: CASSPGLAPDTQYF.

CDR3 residues: CASSQGGASGGEASDTQYF. CDR3 nucleotide sequence: TGCGCCAGCAGCCAAGGAGGGGCTAGCGGGGGGGAAGCGTCGGATACGCAGTATTTT. The rearrangement uses TRBV4-1 and TRBJ2-3; 12 bases agree with TRBD2. The germline gives CDR1 MGHRA, CDR2 YSYEKL. The CDR3 covers 19 residues. J lost 6 bases, V lost 1 base, and 14 bases had no gene match.

This clone was recorded only once. The chain links TRBV6-6 to TRBJ1-5; a weak D match, TRBD1 (5 bases). Trimming shortened V by 7 bases and J by 4 bases, and 17 bases separated the two germline ends. The germline gives CDR1 MNHNY, CDR2 SVGAGI (reference sequence). The CDR3 runs 15 residues. The CDR3 DNA sequence: TGTGCCAGCACCTCACCAGGGTCCAAAAATCAGCCCCAGCATTTT. Encoded protein: CASTSPGSKNQPQHF.

The rearrangement links TRBV2 to TRBJ1-5, with D perhaps TRBD1 (5 bases). V was cut by 6 bases and J by 5 bases, with 14 bases left in between. Germline V gives CDR1 SNHLY, CDR2 FYNNEI. The CDR3 runs to 14 residues. CDR3 bases: TGTGCCAGCAGCTTCGGGGGTCGCCATCAGCCCCAGCATTTT. This codes for CASSFGGRHQPQHF.

The chain links TRBV10-3 to TRBJ2-1; TRBD1 aligns across 9 bases. Germline CDR1 and CDR2: ENHRY and SYGVKD. The J segment lost 8 bases and the V segment lost 6 bases, leaving 14 bases of the junction unmatched. The length of the CDR3 is 16 residues. This CDR3 is CAISSGTGSHRDEQFF. The CDR3 nucleotides are TGTGCCATCAGCTCCGGGACAGGGTCTCATCGCGATGAGCAGTTCTTC.

The V call is TRBV30, the J call TRBJ2-3; D gene ambiguous. The V end lost 6 bases, the J end lost 2 bases, and 3 bases lay between the germline ends. Germline V CDR1 and CDR2: GTSNPN, SVGIG (reference sequence). The CDR3 extends over 10 amino acids. The CDR3 DNA sequence: TGTGCCTGCTCCACAGATACGCAGTATTTT. It yields the protein CACSTDTQYF.

The genes are TRBV10-3 and TRBJ2-4, with TRBD2 matching over 7 bases. Germline V gene lookup returns CDR1 ENHRY and CDR2 SYGVKD. Trimming at V came to 0 bases and at J to 8 bases, leaving 10 bases not matched to a gene. This CDR3 has 16 residues. The CDR3 region is CAISESSGPGRDIQYF. The DNA for the CDR3 is TGTGCCATCAGTGAGTCGAGCGGGCCGGGGAGGGACATTCAGTACTTC.

This chain connects TRBV27 to TRBJ2-3; 9 bases match TRBD2. The V segment lost 8 bases and the J segment 4 bases; nucleotides outside the gene matches: 7. Looked up from germline, CDR1 is MNHEY and CDR2 is SMNVEV (reference sequence). The CDR3 length is 14 residues. The CDR3 is CASAEAGGPDTQYF. The CDR3 DNA follows: TGTGCCAGCGCAGAGGCGGGGGGGCCAGATACGCAGTATTTT.

The table lists this clone with a count of one. The chain is built from TRBV2 and TRBJ2-7, with D uncertain. This CDR3 region has 13 residues. Trimming shortened V by 4 bases and J by 4 bases, and 11 bases separated the two germline ends. Germline values: CDR1 SNHLY, CDR2 FYNNEI. Written as DNA, the CDR3 is TGTGCCAGCAGTGGCGCCTTTTTTTACGAGCAGTACTTC. Encoded protein: CASSGAFFYEQYF.

The V call is TRBV21-1, the J call TRBJ2-3; the D call TRBD1 from the table was never checked on the DNA. TRBV21-1 is tagged as a pseudogene. The CDR3 contains 20 residues. In DNA form, the CDR3 reads TGTGCCAGCAGCAAAGACTCCGACAGGGGGCCGGATGGGATCACAGATACGCAGTATTTT. Protein product: CASSKDSDRGPDGITDTQYF.

The chain uses TRBV10-2 and TRBJ1-2; 7 bases map to TRBD1. Losses at the gene ends were 5 bases for V and 8 bases for J; bases not matched to a gene: 8. The CDR3 has 13 residues. The germline V gene encodes CDR1 WSHSY and CDR2 SAAADI. Here the CDR3 DNA reads TGCGCCAGCAGTAGCACCACAGGGGAGGGCTACACCTTC. This sequence encodes CASSSTTGEGYTF.

V is TRBV18 and J is TRBJ2-4; 8 bases map to TRBD1. CDR3 size: 15 residues. From germline, CDR1 is KGHSH and CDR2 LQKENI. Trimming removed 1 base from V and 5 bases from J; junction bases left unmatched: 4. The CDR3 nucleotides are TGTGCCAGCTCACCACGAGTGGGACAGGAAAACATTCAGTACTTC. It codes for CASSPRVGQENIQYF.

This sequence joins TRBV11-2 and TRBJ2-5; a possible D gene is TRBD2 (5 bases). The germline V and J ends were trimmed by 5 bases and 1 base, with 14 bases remaining between them. This CDR3 has 15 residues. Germline V lookup: CDR1 SGHAT, CDR2 FQNNGV. CDR3 sequence: CASSRTFWGQETQYF. CDR3 in DNA: TGTGCCAGCAGCCGGACTTTTTGGGGCCAAGAGACCCAGTACTTC.

The J gene is TRBJ2-3, the V gene TRBV3-1 (or the pseudogene TRBV3-2); D is unresolved. Germline-derived CDR1 and CDR2 are LGHDT and YNNKEL (reference sequence). CDR3 length: 11 residues. Trimming cost V 4 bases and J 6 bases, with 5 bases left between them. Here the CDR3 DNA reads TGTGCCAGCAGCCTCGGGGATACGCAGTATTTT. Amino acids: CASSLGDTQYF.

The chain combines TRBV4-1 with TRBJ1-1; possible D gene TRBD1, 6 bases. The CDR3 loop spans 14 amino acids. The germline gives CDR1 MGHRA, CDR2 YSYEKL. V lost 0 bases to trimming and J lost 4 bases, with 9 bases between them. CDR3 protein: CASSQEGGITEAFF. CDR3 nucleotide sequence: TGCGCCAGCAGCCAAGAAGGGGGAATCACTGAAGCTTTCTTT.